Below are 20 T cell receptor beta chains sequenced from a single sample in a study of blood T cells in healthy people across ages. Primed by a sample-barcoded 5' primer and a J-beta primer mix, a second PCR proceeded for 7 to 11 cycles. TCRdb independently ran MiXCR on the 5' RACE reads; one entry per CDR3 protein. The profile covers around 870,000 distinct CDR3 sequences, with around 30% appearing a single time and around a sixth taken by the ten largest. Sequencing was done on a sample of blood. The receptors come from a woman older than 75 in good health.

This clonotype was found a few times. The genes are TRBV6-1 and TRBJ1-5; D is possibly TRBD1 (6 bases). Germline CDR1 reads MNHNS; CDR2 reads SASEGT. The CDR3 length is 15 residues. Trimming left V 1 base short and J 9 bases short, with 16 bases between. The CDR3 spells CASSEEAGVGRPQHF. The CDR3 nucleotides are TGTGCCAGCAGTGAAGAGGCAGGGGTCGGTCGGCCCCAGCATTTT.

The J gene is TRBJ1-6, the V gene TRBV12-3 or TRBV12-4, with no clear D. This CDR3 is built from 14 residues. Trimming removed 4 bases at V and 5 bases at J, with 9 bases between. The CDR3 sequence: CASSWGGNNSPLHF. The CDR3 coding sequence is TGTGCCAGCAGTTGGGGAGGTAATAATTCACCCCTCCACTTT.

Many counts were recorded for this clonotype. The rearrangement joins TRBV6-2 or TRBV6-3 to TRBJ2-7; 10 positions agree with TRBD2. The length of the CDR3 is 16 residues. V shed 5 bases, J shed 3 bases, and the junction held 10 bases outside the gene matches. CDR1 and CDR2 (germline): MNHEY, SVGEGT. CDR3 loop: CASSRTGTSALYEQYF. CDR3 nucleotides: TGTGCCAGCAGTAGAACCGGGACTAGCGCACTCTACGAGCAGTACTTC.

This clonotype has ten or more counts. V and J are TRBV4-1 and TRBJ2-1; 11 positions match TRBD2. J was trimmed by 10 bases and V by 3 bases; bases with no gene match: 8. Germline V gives CDR1 MGHRA, CDR2 YSYEKL. The length of the CDR3 is 15 residues. CDR3 nucleotide sequence: TGCGCCAGCAGCCAGCAGGTGACTAGCGGGGTAGAGCAGTTCTTC. It encodes CASSQQVTSGVEQFF.

This clonotype has more than one count but fewer than ten. V is TRBV20-1 and J is TRBJ1-6; 7 nucleotides match TRBD1. The CDR3 is 16 amino acids. Germline V lookup: CDR1 DFQATT, CDR2 SNEGSKA (reference sequence). V dropped 3 bases and J dropped 5; count of bases not matched to a gene: 10. The CDR3: CSASRWQGGNNSPLHF. The CDR3 nucleotides read TGCAGTGCTAGCCGATGGCAGGGGGGTAATAATTCACCCCTCCACTTT.

V is TRBV20-1 and J is TRBJ1-5, with unresolved D. V was cut by 1 base and J by 2 bases, with 9 bases left in between. The CDR3 consists of 14 residues. Germline CDR1 is DFQATT and CDR2 is SNEGSKA (reference sequence). This CDR3 is CSARGGAGNQPQHF. CDR3 sequence (DNA): TGCAGTGCTAGAGGAGGAGCCGGCAATCAGCCCCAGCATTTT.

This chain links TRBV20-1 with TRBJ2-3, with 12 bases matching TRBD2. This CDR3 contains 16 residues. Germline assignment: CDR1 DFQATT and CDR2 SNEGSKA (reference sequence). With V trimmed by 1 base and J by 6 bases, 8 bases remained unmatched. The CDR3 here is CSARALGLAGRDTQYF. In nucleotides, the CDR3 is TGCAGTGCTAGAGCCCTAGGACTAGCGGGGCGGGATACGCAGTATTTT.

The CDR3 is CASSLATGGEQYF. CDR3 coding DNA: TGTGCCAGCAGTTTGGCAACAGGGGGCGAGCAGTACTTC. V and J are TRBV12-3 or TRBV12-4 and TRBJ2-5, with 8 bases lining up with TRBD1. Judging by the DNA end, TRBJ2-7 fits better; the J call may be wrong. This CDR3 spans 13 amino acids.

This clonotype was seen a few times. A much more abundant neighbour one base away suggests this may be a read error. V gene TRBV24-1 combines with J gene TRBJ2-1; D is unresolved. Germline CDR1 KGHDR, CDR2 SFDVKD. The length of the CDR3 is 12 residues. The DNA of the CDR3 is TGTGCCGCCAGTGAGCTTAGCAATGAGCAGTTCTTC. It specifies CAASELSNEQFF.

This clonotype was observed at least ten times. This sequence joins TRBV5-6 and TRBJ2-5; D may match TRBD1 or TRBD2 (5 bases each). Germline CDR1 and CDR2: SGHDT and YYEEEE. Trimming removed 2 bases at V and 4 bases at J, with 15 bases between. This CDR3 has 15 amino acids. CDR3 region: CASSFLLSGTETQYF. CDR3 DNA: TGTGCCAGCAGCTTCCTTCTGTCCGGGACAGAGACCCAGTACTTC.

This clonotype was recorded a few times. This rearrangement joins TRBV12-3 or TRBV12-4 to TRBJ1-1; D remains ambiguous. V was trimmed by 6 bases and J by 0 bases, leaving 11 bases between them. This CDR3 contains 14 residues. The CDR3 region has the DNA TGTGCCAGCAGACGCGGACGGATGAACACTGAAGCTTTCTTT. Translating it yields CASRRGRMNTEAFF.

The V gene is TRBV3-1, the J gene TRBJ2-7, with D possibly being TRBD1 (5 bases). CDR3 length: 16 amino acids. Germline-derived CDR1 and CDR2 are LGHDT and YNNKEL (reference sequence). V was trimmed by 0 bases and J by 0 bases, leaving 12 bases between them. This chain's CDR3 is CASSQDWGRSSYEQYF. The CDR3 nucleotides are TGTGCCAGCAGCCAAGATTGGGGCCGCTCCTCCTACGAGCAGTACTTC.

This clonotype was recorded many times. This CDR3 is CASSERGGAGEQYF. The CDR3 nucleotides read TGCGCCAGCAGCGAGAGGGGGGGCGCGGGGGAGCAGTACTTC. The genes are TRBV5-1 and TRBJ2-7, with D possibly TRBD2 on 7 matching bases. Germline V gives CDR1 SGHRS, CDR2 YFSETQ. The CDR3 loop spans 14 amino acids. V was pared by 4 bases and J by 7 bases, with 18 bases between.

The DNA for the CDR3 is TGCAGCGTCACCGGAACGGGAGGTTCCTACGAGCAGTACTTC. Translated, it gives CSVTGTGGSYEQYF. The chain recombines TRBV20-1 with TRBJ2-7; 7 nucleotides match TRBD2. This CDR3 spans 14 amino acids. From germline, CDR1 is DFQATT and CDR2 SNEGSKA (reference sequence).

The chain joins TRBV12-3 or TRBV12-4 to TRBJ1-2, with D unclear. CDR3 length: 14 amino acids. The germline V and J ends were trimmed by 1 base and 8 bases, with 14 bases remaining between them. This CDR3 is CASSLDRSTYGYTF. In DNA, the CDR3 is TGTGCCAGCAGTTTAGACAGATCTACGTACGGCTACACCTTC.

As for this clonotype: With a much larger clone just one base away, this may be a read error. The rearrangement joins TRBV12-3 or TRBV12-4 to TRBJ2-4, with D tentatively TRBD1 or TRBD2 (5 bases each). CDR3 length equals 16 residues. CDR3: CAGSFGGRVAKNIQYF. CDR3 nucleotides: TGTGCCGGCAGTTTTGGGGGACGAGTAGCCAAAAACATTCAGTACTTC.

This clonotype was seen more than once but under ten times. V is TRBV7-2 and J is TRBJ2-5, with D possibly TRBD2 on 7 matching bases. The CDR3 runs 12 residues. Trimming pared 7 bases from V and 11 bases from J, leaving 17 bases between. Germline V gene data show CDR1 as SGHTA and CDR2 as FQGNSA. The CDR3 DNA follows: TGTGCCAGCACCGGGGGGCCGGTAAAGCAGTACTTC. Encoded protein: CASTGGPVKQYF.

V usage is TRBV7-9 and J usage is TRBJ1-2; a possible D gene is TRBD1 (6 bases). Germline assignment: CDR1 SEHNR and CDR2 FQNEAQ (reference sequence). Trimming took 3 bases from V and 8 from J, leaving 16 bases between them. CDR3 length equals 14 residues. The CDR3 region is CASSFDRLWMGYTF. The CDR3 nucleotides are TGTGCCAGCAGCTTTGACAGGCTCTGGATGGGCTACACCTTC. Filled out from reference TRBV7-9 and TRBJ1-2, the complete variable domain reads DTGVSQNPRHKITKRGQNVTFRCDPISEHNRLYWYRQTLGQGPEFLTYFQNEAQLEKSRLLSDRFSAERPKGSFSTLEIQRTEQGDSAMYLCASSFDRLWMGYTFGSGTRLTVV.

The sample holds many counts of this clonotype. The chain joins TRBV6-6 to TRBJ2-1, with TRBD1 as a possible D gene (6 bases). Per the germline V gene, CDR1 is MNHNY and CDR2 is SVGAGI (reference sequence). This CDR3 has 14 amino acids. The V end lost 8 bases, the J end lost 2 bases, and 13 bases lay between the germline ends. In nucleotides, the CDR3 is TGTGCCAGCTCTTCCGGGGACACCTACAATGAGCAGTTCTTC. Translation gives CASSSGDTYNEQFF.

This clonotype showed up many times. The CDR3, as DNA: TGTGCCAGTACCAGGGAGCATACTAACTATGGCTACACCTTC. It yields the protein CASTREHTNYGYTF. This chain uses TRBV2 with TRBJ1-2; perhaps TRBD1 as D (5 bases). The CDR3 spans 14 residues. Germline V gene lookup returns CDR1 SNHLY and CDR2 FYNNEI. V was cut by 9 bases and J by 0 bases, with 14 bases left in between.